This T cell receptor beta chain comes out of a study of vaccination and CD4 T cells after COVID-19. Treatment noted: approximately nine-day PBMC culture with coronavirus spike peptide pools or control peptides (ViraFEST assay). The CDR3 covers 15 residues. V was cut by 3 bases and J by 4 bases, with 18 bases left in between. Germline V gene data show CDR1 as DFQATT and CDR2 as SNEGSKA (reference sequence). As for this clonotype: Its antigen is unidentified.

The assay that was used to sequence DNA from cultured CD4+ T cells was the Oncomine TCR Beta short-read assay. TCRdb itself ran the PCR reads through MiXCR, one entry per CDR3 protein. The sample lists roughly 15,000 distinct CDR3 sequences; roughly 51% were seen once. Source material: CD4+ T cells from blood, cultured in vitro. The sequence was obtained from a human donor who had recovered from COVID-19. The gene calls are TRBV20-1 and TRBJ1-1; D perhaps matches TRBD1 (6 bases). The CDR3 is CSASGDNRRGTEAFF. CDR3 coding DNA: TGCAGTGCTAGCGGGGACAACCGCCGGGGCACTGAAGCTTTCTTT.